This T cell receptor (beta chain) was recovered during a study of blood T cell repertoires in COVID-19. Followed over time, Seattle patients had been enrolled while infection was active. This CDR3 contains 13 residues. Germline loops: CDR1 MDHEN, CDR2 SYDVKM. V dropped 6 bases and J dropped 6 bases, with 12 bases sitting between them. Sequencing was performed with immunoSEQ multiplex PCR; in TCRdb, only in-frame clones are kept and a portion is missing. The table has 360,000 or so clones, roughly nine tenths seen once; the top ten hold under 5%. Sequencing was carried out using peripheral blood. The chain joins TRBV28 to TRBJ2-1; perhaps TRBD1 as D (6 bases). This receptor was taken from a woman aged 60-70 years with COVID-19, enrolled during active disease. The CDR3 DNA follows: TGTGCCAGCAGGCTCCAAGGGGGCAATGAGCAGTTCTTC. Translation gives CASRLQGGNEQFF.